Following are 29 T cell receptor beta chains from one sample sequenced in a study of CD8+ T cells in alopecia areata. RNA was isolated and reverse transcribed to cDNA, the sequencing template. Sequenced by immunoSEQ multiplex PCR; TCRdb stores in-frame clones only, minus some. Among fewer than 200,000 clones listed, approximately 65% were seen once. The material was CD8+ T cells sorted from blood, obtained at week 0. The source of these receptors is a human donor with alopecia areata.

This chain uses TRBV6-1 with TRBJ2-2; no clear D gene. Germline V CDR1 and CDR2: MNHNS, SASEGT. V was cut by 0 bases and J by 5 bases, with 7 bases left in between. This CDR3 has 14 residues. The CDR3 protein is CASSEAEWTGELFF. As DNA, the CDR3 is TGTGCCAGCAGTGAAGCGGAGTGGACCGGGGAGCTGTTTTTT.

Here the CDR3 DNA reads TGTGCCACCACCGGGACAGGGAGGAATGAGCAGTTCTTC. Translating gives CATTGTGRNEQFF. The chain couples TRBV15 to TRBJ2-1; 9 bases map to TRBD1. Germline loops: CDR1 LNHNV, CDR2 YYDKDF (reference sequence). V was clipped by 7 bases and J by 7 bases; unmatched bases: 5. The CDR3 sequence is 13 residues long.

V gene TRBV5-6 combines with J gene TRBJ2-3, with 8 bases aligning to TRBD1. The CDR3 extends over 15 amino acids. The germline V gene has CDR1 SGHDT and CDR2 YYEEEE. J lost 3 bases, V lost 3 bases, and 6 bases had no gene match. CDR3 region: CASSWGTGATDTQYF. CDR3 nucleotides: TGTGCCAGCAGCTGGGGGACAGGCGCGACAGATACGCAGTATTTT.

This clone was observed once. The rearrangement joins TRBV27 to TRBJ1-6, with D tentatively TRBD1 (5 bases). This CDR3 region has 15 residues. Germline V gene lookup returns CDR1 MNHEY and CDR2 SMNVEV (reference sequence). Trimming stripped 3 bases from V and 7 bases from J, with 13 bases between. The CDR3 loop is CASSFDSRGNSPLHF. CDR3 nucleotides: TGTGCCAGCAGTTTCGACAGTCGGGGGAATTCACCCCTCCACTTT.

The rearrangement uses TRBV5-6 and TRBJ1-1, with D possibly being TRBD1 (5 bases). Trimming took off 3 bases at V and 1 base at J, with 7 bases between the two ends. The length of the CDR3 is 13 residues. The germline V gene encodes CDR1 SGHDT and CDR2 YYEEEE. CDR3 protein: CASSYTGNTEAFF. The CDR3 DNA reads as TGTGCCAGCAGCTATACAGGGAACACTGAAGCTTTCTTT. The variable domain in full, completed from reference TRBV5-6 and TRBJ1-1, reads DAGVTQSPTHLIKTRGQQVTLRCSPKSGHDTVSWYQQALGQGPQFIFQYYEEEERQRGNFPDRFSGHQFPNYSSELNVNALLLGDSALYLCASSYTGNTEAFFGQGTRLTVV.

V usage is TRBV30 and J usage is TRBJ2-1; D remains unclear. The germline CDR1 and CDR2 sequences are GTSNPN and SVGIG (reference sequence). V shed 1 base and J shed 0 bases, with 13 bases lying between them. The CDR3 consists of 16 residues. The CDR3 coding sequence is TGTGCCTGGAGTGGTAAGGGCGGTATCTCCTACAATGAGCAGTTCTTC. This sequence encodes CAWSGKGGISYNEQFF.

V usage is TRBV7-9 and J usage is TRBJ2-5; D is undetermined. The ends were cut back, 8 bases at V and 4 bases at J, with 11 bases in the middle. This CDR3 is built from 12 residues. The germline V gene has CDR1 SEHNR and CDR2 FQNEAQ (reference sequence). The CDR3 loop reads CASSETGETQYF. CDR3 bases: TGTGCCAGCTCGGAGACGGGAGAGACCCAGTACTTC.

The CDR3 is CAWSVLPGRAYGYTF. Here the CDR3 DNA reads TGTGCCTGGAGTGTACTTCCAGGACGAGCCTATGGCTACACCTTC. This chain links TRBV30 with TRBJ1-2; D is uncertain. The germline V and J ends were trimmed by 0 bases and 4 bases, with 15 bases remaining between them. CDR1 is GTSNPN, CDR2 SVGIG, per germline (reference sequence). The CDR3 is made up of 15 amino acids.

This clone has just one count. The chain combines TRBV5-1 with TRBJ2-7; D is tentatively TRBD1 or TRBD2 (6 bases each). V shed 4 bases and J shed 2 bases, with 10 bases lying between them. This CDR3 region has 13 residues. Germline V gives CDR1 SGHRS, CDR2 YFSETQ. CDR3 nucleotides: TGCGCCAGCAGCCCGGGGGCAGCCTACGAGCAGTACTTC. This gives the protein CASSPGAAYEQYF.

J is TRBJ2-5 and V is TRBV6-5, with TRBD1 matching 7 bases. In germline, CDR1 is MNHEY, CDR2 SVGAGI. The length of the CDR3 is 15 residues. Trimming took 7 bases from V and 0 from J; bases not matched to a gene: 8. The CDR3 nucleotides read TGTGCCAGCACTCAACGACAGGGTTACCAAGAGACCCAGTACTTC. Its translation is CASTQRQGYQETQYF.

The chain employs TRBV29-1 and TRBJ1-2; D remains unclear. Germline CDR1 reads SQVTM; CDR2 reads ANQGSEA. This CDR3 is 14 amino acids long. The germline V and J ends were trimmed by 7 bases and 4 bases, with 19 bases remaining between them. CDR3 coding DNA: TGCAGCGCTAGCCCCGAATTGGGAGGCTATGGCTACACCTTC. Amino acid sequence: CSASPELGGYGYTF. The full variable domain, completed using reference TRBV29-1 and TRBJ1-2, is SAVISQKPSRDICQRGTSLTIQCQVDSQVTMMFWYRQQPGQSLTLIATANQGSEATYESGFVIDKFPISRPNLTFSTLTVSNMSPEDSSIYLCSASPELGGYGYTFGSGTRLTVV.

This clone was observed once. The rearrangement links TRBV5-6 to TRBJ1-1, with D perhaps TRBD1 (6 bases). Trimming removed 1 base from V and 0 bases from J, with 13 bases in between. The CDR3 has 16 residues. Per the germline V gene, CDR1 is SGHDT and CDR2 is YYEEEE. Written as DNA, the CDR3 is TGTGCCAGCAGCTTGTTTAGGACAGTCATGAACACTGAAGCTTTCTTT. This sequence encodes CASSLFRTVMNTEAFF.

This chain connects TRBV7-9 to TRBJ2-7; a weak D match, TRBD2 (5 bases). V lost 5 bases, J lost 2 bases, and 7 bases lay in between. Germline V gene data show CDR1 as SEHNR and CDR2 as FQNEAQ (reference sequence). This CDR3 is built from 12 residues. The CDR3 DNA reads as TGTGCCAGCAGCCGGGAACCCTACGAGCAGTACTTC. It specifies CASSREPYEQYF.

The chain has TRBV6-5 and TRBJ2-7; tentatively, D is TRBD2 (6 bases). The germline gives CDR1 MNHEY, CDR2 SVGAGI. The CDR3 has 16 residues. With 1 base removed from V and 2 bases from J, the gap between germline ends came to 15 bases. The DNA of the CDR3 is TGTGCCAGCAGTTACTTCCCCGGGGGAGCTCCCTACGAGCAGTACTTC. Translated, it gives CASSYFPGGAPYEQYF.

The rearrangement uses TRBV6-5 and TRBJ1-4, with unresolved D. The CDR3 covers 14 residues. Germline CDR1 is MNHEY and CDR2 is SVGAGI. V was shortened by 2 bases and J by 2 bases, with 6 bases between the two germline ends. The CDR3 coding sequence is TGTGCCAGCAGTTACGGGCAGACTAATGAAAAACTGTTTTTT. It encodes CASSYGQTNEKLFF.

The rearrangement uses TRBV25-1 and TRBJ2-3; 7 bases match TRBD2. V lost 7 bases and J lost 6; bases outside the gene matches: 10. This CDR3 comprises 14 residues. Germline-derived CDR1 and CDR2 are MGHDK and SYGVNS. CDR3 sequence reads: CASNNRGGLDTQYF. CDR3 DNA sequence: TGTGCCAGCAACAATCGCGGGGGACTCGATACGCAGTATTTT.

CDR3 sequence: CASSQTTGQETQYF. Here the CDR3 DNA reads TGCGCCAGCAGCCAAACGACAGGTCAAGAGACCCAGTACTTC. This chain links TRBV5-1 with TRBJ2-5; a possible D gene is TRBD1 (6 bases). CDR1 and CDR2 (germline): SGHRS, YFSETQ. The CDR3 has 14 residues. Trimming stripped 4 bases from V and 2 bases from J, with 12 bases between.

This clone was counted only a few times. V is TRBV4-1 and J is TRBJ1-1, with D uncertain. Trimming left V 6 bases short and J 1 base short, with 3 bases between. There are 11 residues in the CDR3. Germline-derived CDR1 and CDR2 are MGHRA and YSYEKL. CDR3 nucleotides: TGCGCCAGCAGGTGGAACACTGAAGCTTTCTTT. Translating gives CASRWNTEAFF.

The rearrangement uses TRBV29-1 and TRBJ2-1; TRBD1 aligns across 7 bases. Germline V lookup: CDR1 SQVTM, CDR2 ANQGSEA. Losses at the gene ends were 2 bases for V and 4 bases for J; bases not matched to a gene: 8. The CDR3 sequence is 15 residues long. CDR3: CSVELGQEAYNEQFF. CDR3 nucleotide sequence: TGCAGCGTTGAACTTGGACAGGAAGCTTACAATGAGCAGTTCTTC.

This clone appeared once. The V gene is TRBV6-5, the J gene TRBJ2-5; 9 nucleotides align to TRBD1. Germline loops: CDR1 MNHEY, CDR2 SVGAGI. The length of the CDR3 is 13 residues. V trimming: 5 bases; J trimming: 5 bases; junction bases outside the gene matches: 3. This CDR3 is CASSLGTGETQYF. The DNA for the CDR3 is TGTGCCAGCAGTCTCGGGACAGGGGAGACCCAGTACTTC.

The chain joins TRBV5-1 to TRBJ2-5; 7 positions match TRBD1. Germline loops: CDR1 SGHRS, CDR2 YFSETQ. There are 17 residues in the CDR3. The trim removed 0 bases at V and 4 bases at J, leaving 12 bases unmatched. The CDR3: CASSLGHRGDSGETQYF. The DNA of the CDR3 is TGCGCCAGCAGCTTGGGGCACAGGGGCGATTCAGGAGAGACCCAGTACTTC.

The chain links TRBV13 to TRBJ1-5; TRBD1 is a possible D gene (6 bases). The CDR3 runs to 15 residues. Germline loops: CDR1 PRHDT, CDR2 FYEKMQ (reference sequence). Trimming removed 0 bases from V and 4 bases from J, with 10 bases in between. CDR3 amino acids: CASSLGAGVNQPQHF. Here the CDR3 DNA reads TGTGCCAGCAGCTTAGGGGCAGGGGTTAATCAGCCCCAGCATTTT.

This clone was recorded a few times. The chain recombines TRBV27 with TRBJ2-1; D assignment may be TRBD1 or TRBD2 (5 bases each). V dropped 2 bases and J dropped 2 bases, with 10 bases sitting between them. CDR3 length: 15 residues. Germline V gene sequence: CDR1 MNHEY, CDR2 SMNVEV (reference sequence). DNA of the CDR3: TGTGCCAGCAGTTTAGGGCTGGGGGCCTACAATGAGCAGTTCTTC. It specifies CASSLGLGAYNEQFF.

The chain has TRBV27 and TRBJ2-7, with TRBD1 matching over 10 bases. Germline CDR1 and CDR2: MNHEY and SMNVEV (reference sequence). Trimming took 4 bases from V and 3 from J; bases not matched to a gene: 3. This CDR3 spans 14 amino acids. The DNA of the CDR3 is TGTGCCAGCAGTTCGGACAGGGGGTACTACGAGCAGTACTTC. It translates to CASSSDRGYYEQYF.

This chain uses TRBV6-1 with TRBJ1-1; D is uncertain. The germline V and J ends were trimmed by 6 bases and 1 base, with 12 bases remaining between them. The CDR3 has 14 residues. Germline CDR1 and CDR2: MNHNS and SASEGT. CDR3 loop: CASSDGRTNTEAFF. The DNA for the CDR3 is TGTGCCAGCAGCGACGGACGGACGAACACTGAAGCTTTCTTT.

The rearrangement links TRBV27 to TRBJ2-1; 12 bases are a match to TRBD1. Per the germline V gene, CDR1 is MNHEY and CDR2 is SMNVEV (reference sequence). The CDR3 runs 14 residues. The V and J ends lost 6 bases and 8 bases, in that order; junction bases with no gene match: 5. Here the CDR3 reads CASSPGTGGYEQFF. The CDR3 region has the DNA TGTGCCAGCAGCCCCGGGACAGGGGGCTATGAGCAGTTCTTC.

The chain employs TRBV4-1 and TRBJ2-5; D tentatively fits TRBD1 or TRBD2 (5 bases each). CDR1 is MGHRA, CDR2 YSYEKL, per germline. Trimming removed 3 bases from V and 2 bases from J, with 13 bases in between. CDR3 length: 15 residues. The CDR3 sequence is CASSQRQGRQETQYF. As DNA, the CDR3 is TGCGCCAGCAGCCAGAGGCAGGGACGACAAGAGACCCAGTACTTC.

This clone was picked up many times. The chain has TRBV6-1 and TRBJ1-6, with 8 bases fitting TRBD1. Germline lookup yields CDR1 MNHNS and CDR2 SASEGT. V gave up 3 bases and J gave up 8 bases; unmatched junction bases: 9. CDR3 length: 16 amino acids. CDR3 region: CASSEETGQDYSPLHF. The DNA for the CDR3 is TGTGCCAGCAGTGAGGAAACGGGACAGGACTATTCACCCCTCCACTTT.

CDR3 sequence reads: CASSLRLERGTYEQYF. The CDR3 DNA reads as TGTGCCAGCAGCTTAAGGCTCGAGAGGGGAACCTACGAGCAGTACTTC. The chain carries TRBV11-2 and TRBJ2-7; D could derive from TRBD1 or TRBD2 (5 bases each). Germline loops: CDR1 SGHAT, CDR2 FQNNGV. Trimming took 2 bases from V and 2 from J, leaving 16 bases between them. There are 16 residues in the CDR3.